This TCR beta chain was captured by sequencing in a study of control samples from healthy donors and cancer patients. A single count supports this clone. CDR1 and CDR2 from the germline V gene are SGHRS and YFSETQ. The CDR3 spans 15 residues. V was shortened by 4 bases and J by 6 bases, with 20 bases between the two germline ends. The protocol was immunoSEQ multiplex PCR, while the TCRdb copy is restricted to in-frame clones and leaves out a portion. The sample lists roughly 80,000 clones, approximately 92% occurring once. Sequencing was carried out using blood. The TCR comes from a woman aged 55-69 years in good health. This chain links TRBV5-1 with TRBJ2-7; TRBD1 might be the D (6 bases). In DNA, the CDR3 is TGCGCCAGCAGCCAAGAACCCGGGACAATGGGCGAGCAGTACTTC. Encoded protein: CASSQEPGTMGEQYF.